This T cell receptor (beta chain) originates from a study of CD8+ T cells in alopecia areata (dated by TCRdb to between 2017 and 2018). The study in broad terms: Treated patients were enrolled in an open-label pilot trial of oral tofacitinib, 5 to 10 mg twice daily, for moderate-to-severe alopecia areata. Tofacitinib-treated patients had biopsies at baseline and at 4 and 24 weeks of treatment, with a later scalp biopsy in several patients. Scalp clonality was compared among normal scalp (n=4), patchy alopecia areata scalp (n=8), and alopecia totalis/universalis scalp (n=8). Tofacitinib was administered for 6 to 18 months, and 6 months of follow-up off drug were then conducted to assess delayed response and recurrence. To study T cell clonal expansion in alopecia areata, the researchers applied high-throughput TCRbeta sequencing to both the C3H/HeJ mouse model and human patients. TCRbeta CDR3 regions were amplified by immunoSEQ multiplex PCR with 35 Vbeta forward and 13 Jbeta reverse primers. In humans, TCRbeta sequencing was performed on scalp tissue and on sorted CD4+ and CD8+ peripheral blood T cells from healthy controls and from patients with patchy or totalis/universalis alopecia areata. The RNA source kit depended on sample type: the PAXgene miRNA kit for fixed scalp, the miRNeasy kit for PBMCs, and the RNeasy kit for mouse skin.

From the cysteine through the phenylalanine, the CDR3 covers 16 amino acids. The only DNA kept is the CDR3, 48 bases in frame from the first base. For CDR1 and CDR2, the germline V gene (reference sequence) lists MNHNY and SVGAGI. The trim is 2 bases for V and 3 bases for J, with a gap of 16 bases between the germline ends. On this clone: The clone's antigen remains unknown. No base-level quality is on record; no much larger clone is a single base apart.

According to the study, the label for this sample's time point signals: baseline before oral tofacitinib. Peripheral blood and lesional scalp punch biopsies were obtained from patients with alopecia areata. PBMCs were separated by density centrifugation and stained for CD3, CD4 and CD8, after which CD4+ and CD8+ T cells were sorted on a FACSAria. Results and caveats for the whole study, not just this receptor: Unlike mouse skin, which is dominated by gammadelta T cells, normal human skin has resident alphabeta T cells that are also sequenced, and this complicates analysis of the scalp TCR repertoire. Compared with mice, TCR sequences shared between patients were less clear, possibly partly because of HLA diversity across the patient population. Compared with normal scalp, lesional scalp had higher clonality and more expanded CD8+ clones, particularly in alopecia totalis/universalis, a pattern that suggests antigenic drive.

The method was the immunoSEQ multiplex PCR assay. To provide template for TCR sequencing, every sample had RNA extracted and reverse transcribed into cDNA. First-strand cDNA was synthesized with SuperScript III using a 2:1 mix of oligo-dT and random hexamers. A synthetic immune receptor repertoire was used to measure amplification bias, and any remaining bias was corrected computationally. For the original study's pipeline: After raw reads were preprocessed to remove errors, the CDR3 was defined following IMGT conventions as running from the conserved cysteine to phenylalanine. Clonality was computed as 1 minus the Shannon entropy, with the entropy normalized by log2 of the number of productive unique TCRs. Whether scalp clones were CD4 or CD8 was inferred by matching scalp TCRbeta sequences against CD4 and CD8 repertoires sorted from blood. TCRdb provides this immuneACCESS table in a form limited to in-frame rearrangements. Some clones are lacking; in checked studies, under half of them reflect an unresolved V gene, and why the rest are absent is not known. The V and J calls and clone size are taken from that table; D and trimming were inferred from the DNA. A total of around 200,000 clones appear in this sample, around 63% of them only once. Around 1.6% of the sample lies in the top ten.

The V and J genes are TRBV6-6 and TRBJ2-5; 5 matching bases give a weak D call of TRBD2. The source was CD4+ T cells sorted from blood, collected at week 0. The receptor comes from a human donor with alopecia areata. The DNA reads TGTGCCAGCAGTTACCCGCGAGGACGGGGAGAAGAGACCCAGTACTTC. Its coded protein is CASSYPRGRGEETQYF.